This T cell receptor beta chain stems from a study of cytomegalovirus exposure and HLA in healthy donors. As for the study in general: A prior analysis found 90 million to 120 million unique TCR beta sequences from around 190 million T cells.

Trimming removed 3 bases from V and 3 bases from J, with 27 bases in between. Germline values: CDR1 KGHSH, CDR2 LQKENI. The CDR3 extends over 19 amino acids. PCR amplification relied on 60 Vbeta primers (plus 13 Jbeta primers). Clones were read by immunoSEQ multiplex PCR, and TCRdb kept only the in-frame ones, dropping some. The profile covers a few hundred thousand clones, with more than 80% appearing a single time and 2.5% to 3% taken by the ten largest. The sequencing sample was made of PBMCs. The clonotype originates from a man aged 30 to 45 in good health and CMV-seronegative. The chain uses TRBV18 and TRBJ2-7; D might be TRBD1 (6 bases). The CDR3 here is CASSPLPGTLKRGDYEQYF. The CDR3 DNA reads as TGTGCCAGCTCACCTCTTCCCGGGACACTTAAACGAGGGGACTACGAGCAGTACTTC.